The T cell receptor (beta chain) described here comes from a study of control samples from healthy donors and cancer patients. This clone was observed a single time. Profiling relied on immunoSEQ multiplex PCR, and the TCRdb table lists in-frame clones only, not all of them. This table holds 90,000 or so clones, 85% to 90% found once. Sample: PBMCs. The receptor comes from a woman aged 45-60 years with colorectal cancer.

The CDR3 DNA reads TGTGCCAGCTCACCACAGGGGACAGGGTCCACCGGGGAGCTGTTTTTT. Translation: CASSPQGTGSTGELFF. V and J are TRBV18 and TRBJ2-2, with 9 bases that match TRBD1. The CDR3 is made up of 16 amino acids. The V gene's germline CDR1 is KGHSH and CDR2 LQKENI. The V segment lost 1 base and the J segment 4 bases; nucleotides outside the gene matches: 4.